These 26 T cell receptor beta chains were all obtained from the same sample, sequenced in a study of T-cell reconstitution after alpha-beta-depleted transplantation in children. Library preparation (for TCRbeta) was performed with unique molecular identifiers. TCRdb called the PCR reads again in MiXCR, with one record for every CDR3 protein. The data hold 250,000 to 300,000 distinct CDR3 sequences, with around 10% observed a single time. Material: peripheral blood, obtained 180 days after TCRalphabeta/CD19-depleted stem cell transplant. Receptors originate from a male patient aged 2-10 years who had a stem cell transplant for chronic granulomatous disease, so the T cells may come from the graft donor.

This clonotype was detected only a few times. This rearrangement joins TRBV5-6 to TRBJ2-2, with 9 bases matching TRBD2. V lost 4 bases and J lost 3; bases outside the gene matches: 13. The CDR3 runs to 18 residues. The germline V gene has CDR1 SGHDT and CDR2 YYEEEE. Here the CDR3 reads CASSLRGGSGGYTGELFF. CDR3 DNA sequence: TGTGCCAGCAGCCTCAGAGGGGGTAGCGGGGGATACACCGGGGAGCTGTTTTTT.

This clonotype was seen many times. The chain uses TRBV9 and TRBJ2-2, with D perhaps assigned TRBD1 or TRBD2 (5 bases each). Deletions cut 0 bases from V and 3 bases from J, with 15 bases between. Germline values: CDR1 SGDLS, CDR2 YYNGEE. This CDR3 spans 17 amino acids. DNA for the CDR3: TGTGCCAGCAGCGTAGAGGGAGACAGAGGTCACACCGGGGAGCTGTTTTTT. This encodes CASSVEGDRGHTGELFF. The full variable domain, rest sourced from reference TRBV9 and TRBJ2-2, is DSGVTQTPKHLITATGQRVTLRCSPRSGDLSVYWYQQSLDQGLQFLIQYYNGEERAKGNILERFSAQQFPDLHSELNLSSLELGDSALYFCASSVEGDRGHTGELFFGEGSRLTVL.

This clonotype came up many times. The rearrangement links TRBV7-2 to TRBJ2-3; 12 positions agree with TRBD2. In germline, CDR1 is SGHTA, CDR2 FQGNSA. CDR3 length equals 18 residues. V shed 2 bases and J 7 bases; nucleotides not matched to a gene: 13. This chain's CDR3 is CASSLSRASGRAANTQYF. CDR3 DNA: TGTGCCAGCAGCTTATCAAGGGCTAGCGGGAGGGCCGCCAATACGCAGTATTTT.

This clonotype was counted ten times or more. V usage is TRBV10-2 and J usage is TRBJ1-6; D is unclear. Germline lookup yields CDR1 WSHSY and CDR2 SAAADI. The ends were cut back, 3 bases at V and 1 base at J, with 16 bases in the middle. This CDR3 has 18 residues. The CDR3 nucleotides read TGCGCCAGCAGTGATATCGCCCGGGCTCGGTCCTATAATTCACCCCTCCACTTT. Translating it yields CASSDIARARSYNSPLHF.

Remarks on this clonotype: A much larger clone lies one base from this, so it may be a read error. This chain links TRBV7-9 with TRBJ2-3, with unresolved D. Trimming stripped 5 bases from V and 7 bases from J, with 13 bases between. This CDR3 contains 13 residues. Germline loops: CDR1 SEHNR, CDR2 FQNEAQ (reference sequence). The CDR3 sequence: CASSLQWANTQYF. The CDR3 DNA sequence: TGTGCCAGCAGCCTGCAGTGGGCAAATACGCAGTATTTT.

This clonotype was found many times. The J gene is TRBJ1-2, the V gene TRBV27; D may be TRBD1 (5 bases). V was cut by 3 bases and J by 6 bases, with 14 bases left in between. The CDR3 sequence is 14 residues long. Germline loops: CDR1 MNHEY, CDR2 SMNVEV (reference sequence). CDR3 sequence reads: CASSFGWGENGYTF. CDR3 bases: TGTGCCAGCAGTTTCGGATGGGGGGAGAATGGCTACACCTTC.

This clonotype was detected ten times or more. V gene TRBV2 combines with J gene TRBJ1-1; D is undetermined. This CDR3 has 14 amino acids. The germline V gene encodes CDR1 SNHLY and CDR2 FYNNEI. With 6 bases removed from V and 3 bases from J, the gap between germline ends came to 14 bases. CDR3 DNA: TGTGCCAGCAGCCACCCCGTGGTGGACACTGAAGCTTTCTTT. Translated: CASSHPVVDTEAFF.

Regarding this clonotype: This may arise from a read error, as a much more abundant clone is one base away. V usage is TRBV25-1 and J usage is TRBJ1-5, with D tentatively TRBD1 (5 bases). The CDR3 loop spans 13 amino acids. CDR1 is MGHDK, CDR2 SYGVNS, per germline. The CDR3 DNA follows: TGTGTCAGCAGTCCCGGGGCGGATCAGCCCCAGCATTTT. Translation: CVSSPGADQPQHF.

About this clonotype: This may come from a read error, since a much larger clone is one base off. Because it lacks the conserved phenylalanine or tryptophan at the end, this CDR3 is likely a read error. J is TRBJ2-1 and V is TRBV3-1, with D hard to call. Between the trimmed V and J ends, which lost 0 bases and 3 bases, there was a span of 6 bases. CDR3 length: 14 residues. The V gene's germline CDR1 is LGHDT and CDR2 YNNKEL (reference sequence). DNA of the CDR3: TGTGCCAGCAGCCAAGAGGGATTCTACAATGAGCAGTTCTTA. This encodes CASSQEGFYNEQFL.

The sample holds many counts of this clonotype. The chain uses TRBV11-2 and TRBJ2-1; possible D gene TRBD1, 5 bases. This CDR3 contains 16 residues. The V gene lost 3 bases and the J gene lost 1 base, with 13 bases spanning the gap. The germline V gene has CDR1 SGHAT and CDR2 FQNNGV. This chain's CDR3 is CASSLQGLGSYNEQFF. The CDR3 nucleotides read TGTGCCAGCAGCTTGCAGGGTCTGGGGTCCTACAATGAGCAGTTCTTC.

This clonotype was recorded at least ten times. This chain connects TRBV20-1 to TRBJ1-4; D is ambiguous. V was trimmed by 5 bases and J by 8 bases, leaving 18 bases between them. This CDR3 region has 14 residues. Germline CDR1 and CDR2: DFQATT and SNEGSKA (reference sequence). DNA for the CDR3: TGCAGTGCTTCCCAAGGGAGCAGTGGGGAAAAACTGTTTTTT. This translates into CSASQGSSGEKLFF.

This sequence joins TRBV28 and TRBJ1-2; D remains ambiguous. This CDR3 spans 14 amino acids. Germline assignment: CDR1 MDHEN and CDR2 SYDVKM. V dropped 8 bases and J dropped 4 bases, with 17 bases sitting between them. CDR3 amino acids: CASLTVGLSYGYTF. CDR3 bases: TGTGCCAGCCTAACCGTCGGCCTCTCCTATGGCTACACCTTC.

This clonotype was counted ten times or more. V is TRBV9 and J is TRBJ2-1; 8 bases are shared with TRBD2. The V and J ends lost 0 bases and 5 bases, in that order; junction bases with no gene match: 7. CDR3 size: 16 residues. Germline V lookup: CDR1 SGDLS, CDR2 YYNGEE. The CDR3, as DNA: TGTGCCAGCAGCGTAGCTCCGGGACTAGGTGACAATGAGCAGTTCTTC. Its protein product is CASSVAPGLGDNEQFF.

This clonotype was detected many times. This rearrangement joins TRBV29-1 to TRBJ2-7, with D unclear. This CDR3 is 13 amino acids long. Germline CDR1 is SQVTM and CDR2 is ANQGSEA. V lost 4 bases and J 2 bases, leaving 12 bases between the germline ends. This chain's CDR3 is CSVVEDRPYEQYF. The CDR3 DNA reads as TGCAGCGTTGTGGAAGATCGCCCCTACGAGCAGTACTTC.

This clonotype was recorded at least ten times. This rearrangement joins TRBV5-1 to TRBJ2-2; TRBD1 matches at 7 bases. After removal of 1 base from V and 6 bases from J, the junction contained 18 bases not matched to a gene. Germline-derived CDR1 and CDR2 are SGHRS and YFSETQ. CDR3 length equals 19 residues. This CDR3 is CASSLTPRPGQTLAGELFF. The CDR3 region has the DNA TGCGCCAGCAGCTTGACCCCTCGGCCGGGACAGACCCTAGCCGGGGAGCTGTTTTTT.

In the case of this clonotype: This sequence may be a read error, since a much larger clone differs from it by one base. The chain combines TRBV6-1 with TRBJ2-7; D possibly uses TRBD1 or TRBD2 (5 bases each). Germline V gene sequence: CDR1 MNHNS, CDR2 SASEGT. V was shortened by 1 base and J by 7 bases, with 17 bases between the two germline ends. CDR3 length: 15 amino acids. The CDR3 protein is CASSEEPAAGQEQYF. The CDR3 region has the DNA TGTGCCAGCAGTGAAGAGCCAGCGGCAGGGCAAGAGCAGTACTTC.

This clonotype has a handful of counts. The chain uses TRBV12-3 or TRBV12-4 and TRBJ1-2, with D uncertain. Trimming stripped 10 bases from V and 6 bases from J, with 15 bases between. This CDR3 is 12 amino acids long. Here the CDR3 reads CAILVGVHGYTF. CDR3 nucleotide sequence: TGTGCCATTCTTGTCGGGGTTCATGGCTACACCTTC.

Many counts were recorded for this clonotype. The chain has TRBV28 and TRBJ2-3; 7 positions match TRBD2. CDR1 is MDHEN, CDR2 SYDVKM, per germline. V was pared by 6 bases and J by 4 bases, with 13 bases of the junction left unmatched. CDR3 size: 16 residues. CDR3 amino acids: CASRVTAREVPDTQYF. The CDR3 DNA reads TGTGCCAGCAGAGTGACAGCCCGGGAGGTGCCAGATACGCAGTATTTT.

This clonotype was recorded many times. V usage is TRBV29-1 and J usage is TRBJ1-1; D possibly corresponds to TRBD1 (6 bases). This CDR3 spans 12 amino acids. Germline values: CDR1 SQVTM, CDR2 ANQGSEA. V was shortened by 2 bases and J by 3 bases, with 7 bases between the two germline ends. The CDR3 bases are TGCAGCGTTGAAAGGGGGTACACTGAAGCTTTCTTT. This translates into CSVERGYTEAFF.

V and J are TRBV28 and TRBJ2-7; possible D gene TRBD1, 6 bases. Trimming cost V 6 bases and J 1 base, with 16 bases left between them. CDR1 MDHEN and CDR2 SYDVKM come from the germline V gene. The CDR3 consists of 15 residues. CDR3 sequence reads: CASSDRDTSSYEQYF. The CDR3 DNA reads TGTGCCAGCAGCGACCGGGACACATCATCCTACGAGCAGTACTTC.

This clonotype was picked up many times. The gene calls are TRBV29-1 and TRBJ2-3, with a possible D match to TRBD2 (6 bases). Germline lookup yields CDR1 SQVTM and CDR2 ANQGSEA. The CDR3 length is 13 residues. Trimming shortened V by 1 base and J by 5 bases, and 10 bases separated the two germline ends. This chain's CDR3 is CSVEVGGKDTQYF. CDR3 bases: TGCAGCGTTGAAGTCGGGGGTAAAGATACGCAGTATTTT.

This clonotype was seen at least ten times. The chain joins TRBV2 to TRBJ2-3; TRBD2 matches at 11 bases. Per germline, CDR1 SNHLY and CDR2 FYNNEI. CDR3 size: 16 residues. Unmatched junction bases numbered 0, after V lost 1 base and J lost 0 bases. CDR3 in amino acids: CASSEVAGGSTDTQYF. CDR3 DNA sequence: TGTGCCAGCAGTGAAGTAGCGGGAGGGAGCACAGATACGCAGTATTTT.

The CDR3 DNA reads as TGTGCCAGCAGCTTAACCCTACCGGGGGGAGGATCCTACGAGCAGTACTTC. Translation gives CASSLTLPGGGSYEQYF. The V call is TRBV7-9, the J call TRBJ2-7; TRBD2 agrees at 7 bases. Germline lookup yields CDR1 SEHNR and CDR2 FQNEAQ (reference sequence). The V gene end was trimmed by 2 bases and the J gene end by 1 base; junction bases not matched to a gene: 11. The CDR3 covers 17 residues.

This clonotype was seen more than once but under ten times. The V call is TRBV2, the J call TRBJ2-7; 10 bases align to TRBD2. CDR3 length: 15 residues. Per germline, CDR1 SNHLY and CDR2 FYNNEI. Trimming took 3 bases from V and 0 from J; bases not matched to a gene: 2. CDR3 protein: CASSELAGVSYEQYF. Here the CDR3 DNA reads TGTGCCAGCAGTGAGCTAGCGGGAGTCTCCTACGAGCAGTACTTC.

In its sample, this clonotype was seen many times. This chain links TRBV12-3 or TRBV12-4 with TRBJ2-5, with 10 bases lining up with TRBD2. V trimming: 2 bases; J trimming: 2 bases; junction bases outside the gene matches: 14. The CDR3 sequence is 19 residues long. The CDR3: CASSLLTPNPGLAQETQYF. The CDR3 DNA reads TGTGCCAGCAGTTTACTTACGCCCAATCCGGGACTAGCGCAAGAGACCCAGTACTTC.

This clonotype occurred many times. This sequence joins TRBV10-3 and TRBJ2-7; D might be TRBD1 (5 bases). The V end lost 3 bases, the J end lost 6 bases, and 12 bases lay between the germline ends. This CDR3 region has 13 residues. Germline V gene data show CDR1 as ENHRY and CDR2 as SYGVKD. The DNA for the CDR3 is TGTGCCATCAGTGACTTACAGGTCTCCGAGCAGTACTTC. Translating gives CAISDLQVSEQYF.